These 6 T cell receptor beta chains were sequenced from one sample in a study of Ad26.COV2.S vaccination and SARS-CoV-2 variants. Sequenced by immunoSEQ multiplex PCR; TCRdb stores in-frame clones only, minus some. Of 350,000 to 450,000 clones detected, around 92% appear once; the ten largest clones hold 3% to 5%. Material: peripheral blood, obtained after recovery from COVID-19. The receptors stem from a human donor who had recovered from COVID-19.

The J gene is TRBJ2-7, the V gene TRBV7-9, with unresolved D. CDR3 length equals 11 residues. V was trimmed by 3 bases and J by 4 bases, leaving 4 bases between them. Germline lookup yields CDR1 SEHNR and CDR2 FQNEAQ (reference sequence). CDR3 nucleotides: TGTGCCAGCAGCTTCGATTACGAGCAGTACTTC. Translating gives CASSFDYEQYF.

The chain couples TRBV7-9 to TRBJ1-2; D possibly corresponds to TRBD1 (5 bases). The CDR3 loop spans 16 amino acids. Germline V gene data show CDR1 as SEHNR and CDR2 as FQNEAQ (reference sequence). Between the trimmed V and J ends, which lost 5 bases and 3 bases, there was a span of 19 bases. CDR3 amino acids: CASSGRSAGRDYGYTF. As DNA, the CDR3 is TGTGCCAGCAGCGGACGCTCCGCGGGGCGCGACTATGGCTACACCTTC.

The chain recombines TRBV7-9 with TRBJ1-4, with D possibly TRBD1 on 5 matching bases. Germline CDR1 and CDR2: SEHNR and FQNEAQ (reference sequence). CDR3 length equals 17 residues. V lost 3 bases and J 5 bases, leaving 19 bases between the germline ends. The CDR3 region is CASSFFRSGSGNEKLFF. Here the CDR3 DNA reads TGTGCCAGCAGCTTTTTTAGGTCAGGGTCCGGGAATGAAAAACTGTTTTTT.

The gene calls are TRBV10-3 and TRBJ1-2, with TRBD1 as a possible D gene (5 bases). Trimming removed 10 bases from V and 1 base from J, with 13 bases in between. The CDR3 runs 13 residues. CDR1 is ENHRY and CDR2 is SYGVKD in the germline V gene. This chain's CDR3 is CASEDNHNYGYTF. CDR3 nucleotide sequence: TGTGCCAGTGAGGACAACCATAACTATGGCTACACCTTC.

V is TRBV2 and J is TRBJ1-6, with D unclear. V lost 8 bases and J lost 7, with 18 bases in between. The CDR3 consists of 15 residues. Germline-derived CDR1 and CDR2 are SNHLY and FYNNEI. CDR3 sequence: CASVGNSMLNSPLHF. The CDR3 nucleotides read TGTGCCAGCGTGGGAAACAGTATGTTAAATTCACCCCTCCACTTT. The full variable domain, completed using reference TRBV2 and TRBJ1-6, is EPEVTQTPSHQVTQMGQEVILRCVPISNHLYFYWYRQILGQKVEFLVSFYNNEISEKSEIFDDQFSVERPDGSNFTLKIRSTKLEDSAMYFCASVGNSMLNSPLHFGNGTRLTVT.

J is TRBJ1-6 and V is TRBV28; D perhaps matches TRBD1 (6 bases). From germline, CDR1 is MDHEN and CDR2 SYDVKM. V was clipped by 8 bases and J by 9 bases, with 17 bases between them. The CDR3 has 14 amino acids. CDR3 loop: CASYLTGWSSPLHF. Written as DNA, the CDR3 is TGTGCCAGCTACCTTACAGGGTGGAGTTCACCCCTCCACTTT.